A selection of T cell receptor beta chains follows, all from one sample in a study of post-analysis software for immune sequencing data. MiXCR, applied by TCRdb to the PCR reads, yields one record per CDR3 protein. The sample holds approximately 630,000 distinct CDR3 sequences, approximately 59% seen once. Sequenced sample: blood. All receptors come from a girl aged 2-15 years with multiple sclerosis. Both conserved end residues are part of each CDR3. The order of the fields is D gene, V gene, J gene, clone size, CDR3 protein, CDR3 DNA. D genes are given only for firm matches. Clone size, where shown, is once, few, many, or a class for clones that have expanded.

TRBD1	TRBV20-1	TRBJ1-2	.	CSAAPFGTDNYGYTF	TGCAGTGCCGCCCCTTTCGGGACAGATAACTATGGCTACACCTTC
.	TRBV7-9	TRBJ2-7	.	CASSHGTFDEQYF	TGTGCCAGCAGCCACGGGACATTCGACGAGCAGTACTTC
.	TRBV20-1	TRBJ1-1	.	CSASSSRRGDTEAFF	TGCAGTGCTAGTAGTTCTCGCAGGGGAGACACTGAAGCTTTCTTT
TRBD1	TRBV5-1	TRBJ2-3	.	CASSPEGTGLTSTDTQYF	TGCGCCAGCAGCCCGGAAGGGACAGGGTTAACTAGCACAGATACGCAGTATTTT
.	TRBV12-3/TRBV12-4	TRBJ1-2	once	CASSPAGQSPTLGGYTF	TGTGCCAGCAGTCCAGCCGGACAGTCACCAACCTTGGGAGGCTACACCTTC
.	TRBV12-3/TRBV12-4	TRBJ2-7	.	CASSRTPDRSYEQYF	TGTGCCAGCAGTCGTACTCCCGACAGGTCCTACGAGCAGTACTTC
TRBD2	TRBV4-1	TRBJ2-3	.	CASSQAGGAGAPDTQYF	TGCGCCAGCAGCCAAGCAGGCGGTGCGGGAGCGCCAGATACGCAGTATTTT
.	TRBV28	TRBJ1-2	.	CASSLDPRGYTF	TGTGCCAGCAGTTTAGACCCTAGGGGCTACACCTTC
.	TRBV10-2	TRBJ2-7	.	CASNVAGAYEQYF	TGCGCCAGCAATGTTGCCGGAGCCTACGAGCAGTACTTC
TRBD2	TRBV20-1	TRBJ2-3	.	CSANSGGENTDTQYF	TGCAGTGCAAATAGCGGGGGGGAGAACACAGATACGCAGTATTTT
TRBD2	TRBV25-1	TRBJ2-1	.	CASSAPAGGPYNEQFF	TGTGCCAGCAGTGCCCCAGCGGGAGGACCCTACAATGAGCAGTTCTTC
TRBD2	TRBV6-4	TRBJ2-3	.	CASSEGGSARTQYF	TGTGCCAGCAGTGAAGGCGGGAGCGCTCGCACGCAGTATTTT
.	TRBV5-1	TRBJ2-3	.	CASSLKYADTQYF	TGCGCCAGCAGCTTGAAGTATGCAGATACGCAGTATTTT
TRBD2	TRBV10-3	TRBJ2-1	few	CATTSGGSSYNEQFF	TGTGCCACGACTAGCGGGGGGAGCTCCTACAATGAGCAGTTCTTC
.	TRBV29-1	TRBJ2-5	once	CSVEFPTGTQYF	TGCAGCGTTGAATTCCCGACTGGGACCCAGTACTTC
.	TRBV7-2	TRBJ2-3	.	CASSPWGSTDTQYF	TGTGCCAGCAGCCCCTGGGGGAGCACAGATACGCAGTATTTT
.	TRBV2	TRBJ1-2	.	CASRSLAYGYTF	TGTGCCAGCAGATCCCTAGCCTATGGCTACACCTTC
.	TRBV2	TRBJ2-7	.	CASSRRPSYEQYF	TGTGCCAGCAGCCGACGTCCATCCTACGAGCAGTACTTC
.	TRBV2	TRBJ1-4	once	CASILSVEKLFF	TGTGCCAGCATACTGTCCGTTGAAAAACTGTTTTTT
.	TRBV7-2	TRBJ2-3	.	CASSSGHPDTQYF	TGTGCCAGCAGCTCGGGACATCCAGATACGCAGTATTTT
.	TRBV5-1	TRBJ2-7	.	CASSPGPVYEQYF	TGCGCCAGCAGCCCGGGACCGGTCTACGAGCAGTACTTC
TRBD1	TRBV6-5	TRBJ2-1	.	CASSDRESYNEQFF	TGTGCCAGCAGTGACAGGGAATCCTACAATGAGCAGTTCTTC
TRBD1	TRBV7-2	TRBJ2-6	few	CASSLDPGQVRRGANVLTF	TGTGCCAGCAGCTTAGATCCCGGACAGGTCAGGCGAGGGGCCAACGTCCTGACTTTC
TRBD1	TRBV20-1	TRBJ1-2	.	CSANQGGNGYTF	TGCAGTGCTAATCAGGGGGGTAATGGCTACACCTTC
.	TRBV20-1	TRBJ1-1	.	CSAREAGWSEAFF	TGCAGTGCTAGAGAGGCAGGGTGGAGTGAAGCTTTCTTT
.	TRBV2	TRBJ2-5	.	CASRFSQETQYF	TGTGCCAGCAGGTTCTCACAAGAGACCCAGTACTTC
.	TRBV5-1	TRBJ1-1	.	CASSPTADTEAFF	TGCGCCAGCAGCCCCACAGCGGACACTGAAGCTTTCTTT
TRBD1	TRBV6-6	TRBJ2-1	.	CASSYWDRGRSYNEQFF	TGTGCCAGCAGTTACTGGGATAGGGGGCGATCCTACAATGAGCAGTTCTTC
.	TRBV14	TRBJ2-7	.	CASSPRVFRGEQYF	TGTGCCAGCAGTCCAAGGGTGTTCCGCGGCGAGCAGTACTTC
.	TRBV30	TRBJ1-4	.	CAWSQDAEKLFF	TGTGCCTGGTCCCAGGACGCTGAAAAACTGTTTTTT
.	TRBV5-1	TRBJ2-7	.	CASSFSPLDEQYF	TGCGCCAGCAGCTTCTCCCCCCTGGACGAGCAGTACTTC
.	TRBV29-1	TRBJ2-5	few	CSVPPASQETQYF	TGCAGCGTTCCCCCTGCCAGCCAAGAGACCCAGTACTTC
.	TRBV6-2/TRBV6-3	TRBJ2-5	.	CASREGGKRETQYF	TGTGCCAGCAGGGAAGGCGGTAAACGGGAGACCCAGTACTTC
TRBD1	TRBV20-1	TRBJ2-1	once	CSANRGPNYNEQFF	TGCAGTGCTAACAGGGGACCTAACTACAATGAGCAGTTCTTC
TRBD1	TRBV20-1	TRBJ2-5	.	CSASKRDRQETQYF	TGCAGTGCTAGCAAAAGGGACAGACAAGAGACCCAGTACTTC
.	TRBV20-1	TRBJ2-5	once	CSAIPGHYRETQYF	TGCAGTGCTATCCCGGGACATTACCGAGAGACCCAGTACTTC
.	TRBV4-3	TRBJ2-5	.	CASSQDFGLAETQYF	TGCGCCAGCAGCCAAGATTTTGGGCTAGCTGAGACCCAGTACTTC
TRBD2	TRBV5-1	TRBJ2-7	.	CASSWASGRLYEQYF	TGCGCCAGCAGCTGGGCGAGCGGGAGGCTGTACGAGCAGTACTTC
TRBD1	TRBV12-3/TRBV12-4	TRBJ2-2	.	CASSTLDRASRGELFF	TGTGCCAGCAGTACCTTGGACAGGGCTTCTAGAGGGGAGCTGTTTTTT
.	TRBV25-1	TRBJ2-5	.	CAGSGGPARETQYF	TGTGCCGGCAGTGGGGGCCCCGCCAGGGAGACCCAGTACTTC
TRBD2	TRBV29-1	TRBJ2-7	many	CSVQRGPSGEQYF	TGCAGCGTTCAGCGGGGACCCTCCGGCGAGCAGTACTTC
.	TRBV3-1	TRBJ2-2	.	CASRARVTGELFF	TGTGCCAGCAGGGCCAGAGTCACCGGGGAGCTGTTTTTT
TRBD1	TRBV20-1	TRBJ2-7	few	CSAAGTGPSEQYF	TGCAGTGCCGCGGGGACAGGCCCCTCCGAGCAGTACTTC
.	TRBV12-3/TRBV12-4	TRBJ2-7	.	CASSWTVSYEQYF	TGTGCCAGCAGTTGGACGGTAAGCTACGAGCAGTACTTC
.	TRBV28	TRBJ2-7	.	CASSVGAGSKAHEQYF	TGTGCCAGCAGTGTGGGGGCAGGTTCAAAGGCCCACGAGCAGTACTTC
.	TRBV7-2	TRBJ2-1	few	CASSLDYYNEQFF	TGTGCCAGCAGCTTAGACTACTACAATGAGCAGTTCTTC
.	TRBV6-5	TRBJ2-1	.	CASSLDGFRQFF	TGTGCCAGCAGCTTGGACGGGTTTCGGCAGTTCTTC
.	TRBV20-1	TRBJ2-3	.	CSASGAADTQYF	TGCAGTGCTTCCGGGGCCGCGGATACGCAGTATTTT
TRBD1	TRBV5-1	TRBJ2-3	.	CASKDRGDTQYF	TGCGCCAGCAAAGACAGGGGTGATACGCAGTATTTT
TRBD2	TRBV20-1	TRBJ2-3	.	CSARLTSGRTDTQYF	TGCAGTGCTAGACTGACTAGCGGGAGAACGGATACGCAGTATTTT
.	TRBV18	TRBJ2-7	few	CASSPGELYEQYF	TGTGCCAGCTCACCGGGAGAGCTCTACGAGCAGTACTTC
.	TRBV20-1	TRBJ2-3	.	CSARDHRADTQYF	TGCAGTGCTAGAGATCACAGAGCTGATACGCAGTATTTT
.	TRBV29-1	TRBJ2-2	few	CSVGKVGPGELFF	TGCAGCGTTGGAAAGGTTGGCCCCGGGGAGCTGTTTTTT
TRBD2	TRBV7-6	TRBJ2-7	.	CASSLTSGQSYEQYF	TGTGCCAGCAGCTTAACTAGCGGGCAGAGCTACGAGCAGTACTTC
TRBD1	TRBV4-3	TRBJ2-3	few	CASSHDPGQGTDTQYF	TGCGCCAGCAGCCATGATCCGGGACAGGGCACAGATACGCAGTATTTT
.	TRBV3-1	TRBJ1-1	.	CASKGLITEAFF	TGTGCCAGCAAGGGGCTAATCACTGAAGCTTTCTTT
.	TRBV4-1	TRBJ2-1	.	CASRSSGGVLNEQFF	TGCGCCAGCAGGAGTTCGGGTGGGGTTTTGAATGAGCAGTTCTTC
.	TRBV29-1	TRBJ2-4	few	CSVEGQNIQYF	TGCAGCGTTGAGGGGCAGAACATTCAGTACTTC
TRBD1	TRBV4-1	TRBJ2-1	.	CASGLGTGDSYNEQFF	TGCGCCAGCGGCCTCGGGACAGGGGACTCCTACAATGAGCAGTTCTTC
.	TRBV21-1	TRBJ2-5	.	CASSNLDRDQETQYF	TGTGCCAGCAGCAACTTGGACAGGGACCAAGAGACCCAGTACTTC